Listed here are 15 T cell receptor beta chains from one sample, sequenced in a study of T cells in Graves' hyperthyroidism and ophthalmopathy. From RNA transcripts, TCR beta CDR3 regions were amplified. A first-round RT-PCR of the TCR CDR3 used the HTBI primer set. TCRdb re-analysed the multiplex PCR reads in MiXCR, keeping a single row per CDR3 protein. In the table there are more than 150,000 distinct CDR3 sequences, about 15% of which are singletons. Sequencing input: blood. The receptors originated from a woman between 45 and 65 years old with Graves' hyperthyroidism.

In its sample, this clonotype was seen many times. This chain connects TRBV6-2 or TRBV6-3 to TRBJ2-1; D unresolved. Germline CDR1 reads MNHEY; CDR2 reads SVGEGT. CDR3 size: 13 residues. Between the trimmed V and J ends, which lost 5 bases and 5 bases, there was a span of 10 bases. CDR3 bases: TGTGCCAGCAGTCTCACAGTAAACAATGAGCAGTTCTTC. It is translated as CASSLTVNNEQFF.

This clonotype was observed a handful of times. No conserved phenylalanine or tryptophan is present at the end of the CDR3, so a read error is the likely explanation. V is TRBV5-8 and J is TRBJ1-2; D perhaps matches TRBD1 (5 bases). Trimming stripped 4 bases from V and 0 bases from J, with 16 bases between. This CDR3 is 16 amino acids long. Germline lookup yields CDR1 SGHTS and CDR2 YDEGEE. The CDR3 region is CASSRQSLTSNYGYTL. In nucleotides, the CDR3 is TGTGCCAGCAGCCGACAGAGCCTAACCTCTAACTATGGCTACACCCTC.

In this sample, this clonotype turned up many times. The chain carries TRBV5-6 and TRBJ2-3; TRBD2 aligns across 14 bases. This CDR3 spans 17 amino acids. V lost 1 base and J lost 1; bases outside the gene matches: 2. Germline lookup yields CDR1 SGHDT and CDR2 YYEEEE. This CDR3 reads CASSLLGLAGGTDTQYF. In DNA form, the CDR3 reads TGTGCCAGCAGCTTGCTGGGACTAGCGGGGGGCACAGATACGCAGTATTTT. The full variable domain, its missing parts supplied by reference TRBV5-6 and TRBJ2-3, is DAGVTQSPTHLIKTRGQQVTLRCSPKSGHDTVSWYQQALGQGPQFIFQYYEEEERQRGNFPDRFSGHQFPNYSSELNVNALLLGDSALYLCASSLLGLAGGTDTQYFGPGTRLTVL.

This clonotype came up many times. V gene TRBV13 combines with J gene TRBJ2-3; weak D call: TRBD1 (6 bases). V lost 2 bases to trimming and J lost 4 bases, with 19 bases between them. This CDR3 is built from 17 residues. The germline V gene has CDR1 PRHDT and CDR2 FYEKMQ (reference sequence). In nucleotides, the CDR3 is TGTGCCAGCAGCTTAATACCCGAGGGGGTAGTCGCAGATACGCAGTATTTT. It specifies CASSLIPEGVVADTQYF.

The chain couples TRBV7-2 to TRBJ2-1; 7 bases match TRBD2. The CDR3 sequence is 15 residues long. V shed 3 bases, J shed 11 bases, and the junction held 13 bases outside the gene matches. Germline V CDR1 and CDR2: SGHTA, FQGNSA. In nucleotides, the CDR3 is TGTGCCAGCAGCTTTTCCGGGACTCCGCGGGGGAAGCAGTTCTTC. Translation gives CASSFSGTPRGKQFF.

The gene calls are TRBV4-1 and TRBJ2-5, with TRBD2 as a possible D gene (5 bases). This CDR3 comprises 15 residues. V was shortened by 2 bases and J by 1 base, with 11 bases between the two germline ends. The V gene's germline CDR1 is MGHRA and CDR2 YSYEKL. CDR3: CASSQPDLTQETQYF. In nucleotides, the CDR3 is TGCGCCAGCAGCCAACCGGACTTAACCCAAGAGACCCAGTACTTC.

This clonotype was recorded at least ten times. The V call is TRBV7-9, the J call TRBJ2-7; D is uncertain. This CDR3 region has 13 residues. The V gene's germline CDR1 is SEHNR and CDR2 FQNEAQ (reference sequence). Trimming removed 5 bases from V and 0 bases from J, with 8 bases in between. The CDR3 nucleotides are TGTGCCAGCAGCGTTGCGATCTCCTACGAGCAGTACTTC. This sequence encodes CASSVAISYEQYF.

J is TRBJ1-1 and V is TRBV18; the match to TRBD1 covers 7 bases. CDR3 length equals 17 residues. With 2 bases clipped from V and 3 bases from J, the junction kept 12 bases outside the gene matches. CDR1 is KGHSH, CDR2 LQKENI, per germline. The CDR3 protein is CASSPIVIPGGDTEAFF. CDR3 in DNA: TGTGCCAGCTCACCAATTGTAATACCAGGGGGGGACACTGAAGCTTTCTTT.

V and J are TRBV5-4 and TRBJ1-2; possibly TRBD1 for D (6 bases). Trimming took off 4 bases at V and 2 bases at J, with 9 bases between the two ends. CDR1 is SGHNT, CDR2 YYREEE, per germline (reference sequence). The CDR3 length is 13 residues. CDR3 sequence (DNA): TGTGCCAGCAGCCAGGACAGCAACTATGGCTACACCTTC. Residues: CASSQDSNYGYTF. Supplemented by reference TRBV5-4 and TRBJ1-2, the full variable domain reads ETGVTQSPTHLIKTRGQQVTLRCSSQSGHNTVSWYQQALGQGPQFIFQYYREEENGRGNFPPRFSGLQFPNYSSELNVNALELDDSALYLCASSQDSNYGYTFGSGTRLTVV.

This clonotype is a singleton in its sample. The chain couples TRBV30 to TRBJ2-1; 7 bases align to TRBD2. The V segment lost 3 bases and the J segment 0 bases; nucleotides outside the gene matches: 2. In germline, CDR1 is GTSNPN, CDR2 SVGIG (reference sequence). The CDR3 has 14 amino acids. The DNA for the CDR3 is TGTGCCTGGAGCGGGAGGTTCTCCTACAATGAGCAGTTCTTC. Its protein product is CAWSGRFSYNEQFF.

This CDR3 is CASSTWTDRTDTQYF. CDR3 DNA: TGTGCCAGCAGTACCTGGACAGACCGCACAGATACGCAGTATTTT. The V call is TRBV7-9, the J call TRBJ2-3; the D gene is possibly TRBD1 (6 bases). CDR1 and CDR2 from the germline V gene are SEHNR and FQNEAQ (reference sequence). The CDR3 covers 15 residues. V gave up 6 bases and J gave up 1 base, with 14 bases separating them.

In this sample, this clonotype turned up a few times. The chain carries TRBV7-2 and TRBJ2-7; 9 bases are a match to TRBD2. The trim removed 1 base at V and 0 bases at J, leaving 4 bases unmatched. CDR3 length: 16 residues. Germline CDR1 reads SGHTA; CDR2 reads FQGNSA. CDR3 nucleotide sequence: TGTGCCAGCAGCTTAGGTAGCGGGGGATTCTCCTACGAGCAGTACTTC. Its translation is CASSLGSGGFSYEQYF.

There are many counts of this clonotype. The chain has TRBV5-1 and TRBJ2-1; TRBD1 matches 9 bases. This CDR3 comprises 14 residues. From germline, CDR1 is SGHRS and CDR2 YFSETQ. J was trimmed by 6 bases and V by 6 bases; bases with no gene match: 7. The CDR3 spells CASNVGTGPNEQFF. The CDR3 coding sequence is TGCGCCAGCAATGTAGGGACAGGGCCCAATGAGCAGTTCTTC.

The chain uses TRBV11-3 and TRBJ2-2; D is perhaps TRBD1 or TRBD2 (5 bases each). The CDR3 runs to 16 residues. The V and J ends lost 0 bases and 4 bases respectively, with 12 bases between them. Germline CDR1 is SGHNT and CDR2 is YENEEA. The CDR3 coding sequence is TGTGCCAGCAGCTTAGATCTCGGGGCCGGCACCGGGGAGCTGTTTTTT. This translates into CASSLDLGAGTGELFF.

This clonotype has at least ten counts. This chain links TRBV9 with TRBJ1-1; no clear D. Trimming took 3 bases from V and 7 from J, leaving 13 bases between them. CDR1 and CDR2 (germline): SGDLS, YYNGEE. This CDR3 has 13 amino acids. Here the CDR3 reads CASSDSPGGEAFF. In DNA form, the CDR3 reads TGTGCCAGCAGCGATTCTCCGGGTGGTGAAGCTTTCTTT.